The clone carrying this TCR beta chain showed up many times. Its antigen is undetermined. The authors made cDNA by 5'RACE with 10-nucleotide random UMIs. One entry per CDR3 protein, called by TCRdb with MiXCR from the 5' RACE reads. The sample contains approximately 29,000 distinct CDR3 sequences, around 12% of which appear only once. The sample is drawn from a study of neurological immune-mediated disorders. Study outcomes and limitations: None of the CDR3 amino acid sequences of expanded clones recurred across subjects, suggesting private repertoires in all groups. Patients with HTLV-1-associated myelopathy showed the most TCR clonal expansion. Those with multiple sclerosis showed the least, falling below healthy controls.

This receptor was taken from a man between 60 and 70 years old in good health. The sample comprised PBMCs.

In DNA, the CDR3 is TGCAGTGCTAGAGATCTCGGGACAGGGTGGGGAGGGACTGAAGCTTTCTTT. It is translated as CSARDLGTGWGGTEAFF. The gene calls are TRBV20-1 and TRBJ1-1; 9 bases fit TRBD1. Germline CDR1 is DFQATT and CDR2 is SNEGSKA (reference sequence). V shed 0 bases and J 5 bases; nucleotides not matched to a gene: 13. CDR3 length equals 17 residues.